The entry that follows covers one T cell receptor (beta chain) sequence. These data are taken from a study of blood T cell repertoires in COVID-19. Looking at the study overall: Samples taken during acute and convalescent COVID-19 were collected in the United States, Italy and Spain. Nucleic acid was either cDNA or gDNA, and it came from T cells, B-cell-depleted T cells, or PBMCs.

In the original analysis: For nucleated cells, counts were estimated from reference gene primer amplification. TCRdb's copy holds only in-frame clones and misses some; the assay was immunoSEQ multiplex PCR. V and J calls plus clone size are reproduced from that table; the DNA served to infer D and trimming. The sample holds about 52,000 clones, just under 90% seen once. This TCR was sampled from a man older than 75 with active or convalescent COVID-19. Material for sequencing was peripheral blood.

CDR3 amino acids: CASARADEGTEAFF. The CDR3 DNA follows: TGTGCCAGCGCCAGAGCGGACGAGGGCACTGAAGCTTTCTTT. The gene calls are TRBV27 and TRBJ1-1; no firm D call. The ends were cut back, 8 bases at V and 4 bases at J, with 17 bases in the middle. Germline CDR1 reads MNHEY; CDR2 reads SMNVEV (reference sequence). The CDR3 length is 14 residues.